The following is a T cell receptor beta chain sequence with its context. This sample was taken from a study of blood T cell repertoires in COVID-19. CDR3 size: 15 residues. Trimming removed 4 bases from V and 4 bases from J; junction bases left unmatched: 8. The germline CDR1 and CDR2 sequences are LGHDT and YNNKEL (reference sequence). Repertoires were generated with immunoSEQ multiplex PCR, while TCRdb's copy carries only in-frame clones and drops some. In the table there are roughly 85,000 clones, under 85% of which are singletons. Source material: peripheral blood. The clonotype originates from a human donor in a cohort sampled during active COVID-19. This chain links TRBV3-1 (or the pseudogene TRBV3-2) with TRBJ2-7; 9 nucleotides align to TRBD1. CDR3 in amino acids: CASSPTGGRGYEQYF. The CDR3 DNA sequence: TGTGCCAGCAGCCCTACAGGGGGCCGGGGATACGAGCAGTACTTC.